This T cell receptor beta chain was sequenced during a study of blood T cells in healthy people across ages. Then a second PCR, running about 7 to 11 cycles, was carried out with a sample-barcoded 5' primer and a J-beta primer mix. Using its own MiXCR run on the 5' RACE reads, TCRdb lists one record per CDR3 protein. The sample lists roughly 800,000 distinct CDR3 sequences; roughly 64% were seen once. Study conclusions and caveats: The study found more naive CD4+ cells and higher diversity in long-lived than aged donors.

This clonotype was picked up a small number of times. What it recognizes is unknown. Per-sample PBMC isolation yielded at least 7 million cells. V dropped 3 bases and J dropped 5 bases, with 10 bases sitting between them. The CDR3 covers 12 residues. Germline lookup yields CDR1 SQVTM and CDR2 ANQGSEA. Sequences were obtained from blood. The V and J genes are TRBV29-1 and TRBJ1-2; D call uncertain. The sequence was obtained from a man younger than 40 in good health. In nucleotides, the CDR3 is TGCAGCGTTGAGGTTCGCTTATATGGCTACACCTTC. Translation gives CSVEVRLYGYTF.